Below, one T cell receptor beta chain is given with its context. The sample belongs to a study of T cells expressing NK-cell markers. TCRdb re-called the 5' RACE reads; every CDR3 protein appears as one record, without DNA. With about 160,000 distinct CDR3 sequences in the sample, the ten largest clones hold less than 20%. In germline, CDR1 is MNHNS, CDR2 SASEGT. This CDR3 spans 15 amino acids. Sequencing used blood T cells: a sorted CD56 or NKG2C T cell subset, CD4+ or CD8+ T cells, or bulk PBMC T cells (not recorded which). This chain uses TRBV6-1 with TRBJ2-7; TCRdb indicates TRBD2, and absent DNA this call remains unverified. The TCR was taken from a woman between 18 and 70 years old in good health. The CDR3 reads CASRAPGATSYEQYF.